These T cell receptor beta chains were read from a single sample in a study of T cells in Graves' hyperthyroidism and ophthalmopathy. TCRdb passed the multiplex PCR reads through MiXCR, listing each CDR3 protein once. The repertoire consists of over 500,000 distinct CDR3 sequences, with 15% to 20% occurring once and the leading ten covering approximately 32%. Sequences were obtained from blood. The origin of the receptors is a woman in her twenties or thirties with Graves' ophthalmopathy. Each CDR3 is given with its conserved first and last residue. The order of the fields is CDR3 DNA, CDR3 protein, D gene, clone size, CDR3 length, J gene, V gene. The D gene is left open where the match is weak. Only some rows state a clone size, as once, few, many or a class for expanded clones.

DNA: TGCGCCAGCAGGTCTGTAGGGACTTCATCCAATGAGCAGTTCTTC; CDR3: CASRSVGTSSNEQFF; D: .; size: .; length: 15; J: TRBJ2-1; V: TRBV5-1
DNA: TGTGCCAGCGAAAATGGGGGTTTGAACACTGAAGCTTTCTTT; CDR3: CASENGGLNTEAFF; D: .; size: few; length: 14; J: TRBJ1-1; V: TRBV28
DNA: TGCAGTGCTAGAACCAGGGGAGCGGGAACCCCCTACGAGCAGTACTTC; CDR3: CSARTRGAGTPYEQYF; D: .; size: .; length: 16; J: TRBJ2-7; V: TRBV20-1
DNA: TGTGCCAGCAGTAGGACTAGCTATGAGACCCAGTACTTC; CDR3: CASSRTSYETQYF; D: TRBD2; size: many; length: 13; J: TRBJ2-5; V: TRBV12-3/TRBV12-4
DNA: TGTGCCAGCGAAGCAGTGAACACCGGGGAGCTGTTTTTT; CDR3: CASEAVNTGELFF; D: .; size: few; length: 13; J: TRBJ2-2; V: TRBV5-5
DNA: TGTGCCAGCACTCTAGACAGGAGTGACAATGGCGAGCAGTACTTC; CDR3: CASTLDRSDNGEQYF; D: .; size: many; length: 15; J: TRBJ2-7; V: TRBV2
DNA: TGCGCCAGCAGCTTCCTAGAGACCCAGTACTTC; CDR3: CASSFLETQYF; D: .; size: .; length: 11; J: TRBJ2-5; V: TRBV5-1
DNA: TGCGCCAGCAGCTTGGGGCCCACCTCCTACAATGAGCAGTTCTTC; CDR3: CASSLGPTSYNEQFF; D: .; size: many; length: 15; J: TRBJ2-1; V: TRBV5-1
DNA: TGTGCCAGCAGGGGCCCCGGGGTAGACACCGGGGAGCTGTTTTTT; CDR3: CASRGPGVDTGELFF; D: .; size: few; length: 15; J: TRBJ2-2; V: TRBV28
DNA: TGTGCCAGCACCAATGCGGGGCATCGGGAGCAGCCCCAGCATTTT; CDR3: CASTNAGHREQPQHF; D: .; size: many; length: 15; J: TRBJ1-5; V: TRBV12-3/TRBV12-4
DNA: TGTGCCAGCTCGCCGGAGGGACAGTTGAACACTGAAGCTTTCTTT; CDR3: CASSPEGQLNTEAFF; D: TRBD1; size: many; length: 15; J: TRBJ1-1; V: TRBV12-3/TRBV12-4
DNA: TGTGCCTGGAGTGTATCCGTAAATGAGCAGTTCTTC; CDR3: CAWSVSVNEQFF; D: .; size: many; length: 12; J: TRBJ2-1; V: TRBV30
DNA: TGTGCCACCAGCAGATTGCTAGCAATCCAAGAGACCCAGTACTTC; CDR3: CATSRLLAIQETQYF; D: .; size: .; length: 15; J: TRBJ2-5; V: TRBV15
DNA: TGTGCCAGCAGCGGGATTCTCCGGGACAGGGATGGCTACACCTTC; CDR3: CASSGILRDRDGYTF; D: TRBD1; size: few; length: 15; J: TRBJ1-2; V: TRBV9
DNA: TGTGCCAGCAGCCCACGAGTAGCGGGAGGGAACGAGCAGTACTTC; CDR3: CASSPRVAGGNEQYF; D: TRBD2; size: many; length: 15; J: TRBJ2-7; V: TRBV6-1
DNA: TGCAGTGCACGGGACAGGGGGCCTACTGAAGCTTTCTTT; CDR3: CSARDRGPTEAFF; D: TRBD1; size: many; length: 13; J: TRBJ1-1; V: TRBV20-1
DNA: TGTGCCAGCAGTGTTCCCAGCGTAGCCCGTAGCTCCTACGAGCAGTACTTC; CDR3: CASSVPSVARSSYEQYF; D: .; size: many; length: 17; J: TRBJ2-7; V: TRBV2
DNA: TGCAGTGCTTTGGGGGCTGGCAATCAGCCCCAGCATTTT; CDR3: CSALGAGNQPQHF; D: .; size: many; length: 13; J: TRBJ1-5; V: TRBV20-1
DNA: TGTGCCAGCAGTCCCGAGGGGCGGGTTGGCTACACCTTC; CDR3: CASSPEGRVGYTF; D: .; size: many; length: 13; J: TRBJ1-2; V: TRBV28
DNA: TGCAGTGCTAGACACCGGGACAGGGCTTGGGAGCAGTACTTC; CDR3: CSARHRDRAWEQYF; D: TRBD1; size: many; length: 14; J: TRBJ2-7; V: TRBV20-1
DNA: TGTGCCAGCAGCGTAGACACGGATAGCTCCTACGAGCAGTACTTC; CDR3: CASSVDTDSSYEQYF; D: .; size: .; length: 15; J: TRBJ2-7; V: TRBV9
DNA: TGTGCCAGCAGCTTTCCGGGACAGGGGTCCTACGAGCAGTACTTC; CDR3: CASSFPGQGSYEQYF; D: TRBD1; size: many; length: 15; J: TRBJ2-7; V: TRBV7-9
DNA: TGTGCCAGCAGCCCTTGGACAGGGGAAGCCAGAGGCACTGAAGCTTTCTTT; CDR3: CASSPWTGEARGTEAFF; D: TRBD1; size: .; length: 17; J: TRBJ1-1; V: TRBV3-1
DNA: TGTGCCAGCAGCTCAGAGACGGGACTAGCGGGAGGGCCTGGGGCCAACGTCCTGACTTTC; CDR3: CASSSETGLAGGPGANVLTF; D: TRBD2; size: .; length: 20; J: TRBJ2-6; V: TRBV7-9
DNA: TGTGCCAGCAGCGACACGACTAGCGGGAGAGAGACCCAGTACTTC; CDR3: CASSDTTSGRETQYF; D: TRBD2; size: many; length: 15; J: TRBJ2-5; V: TRBV3-1
DNA: TGTGCCAGCAGCTTAACCGGGGGCGGTGGTCTAGATACGCAGTATTTT; CDR3: CASSLTGGGGLDTQYF; D: .; size: .; length: 16; J: TRBJ2-3; V: TRBV7-9
DNA: TGCAGTGCTAGAGATGGGGCCGAGCAGTACTTC; CDR3: CSARDGAEQYF; D: .; size: many; length: 11; J: TRBJ2-7; V: TRBV20-1
DNA: TGCGCCAGCAGCCCCCTAGGACAGGGGCAAGAGACCCAGTACTTC; CDR3: CASSPLGQGQETQYF; D: TRBD1; size: .; length: 15; J: TRBJ2-5; V: TRBV5-1
DNA: TGTGCCTGGAAAACAGGACGGGAGGATTCCGGGGAGCTGTTTTTT; CDR3: CAWKTGREDSGELFF; D: TRBD2; size: .; length: 15; J: TRBJ2-2; V: TRBV30
DNA: TGCAGCGTTTCGGACAGGGCTAGCTCCTACGAGCAGTACTTC; CDR3: CSVSDRASSYEQYF; D: TRBD1; size: .; length: 14; J: TRBJ2-7; V: TRBV29-1
DNA: TGCAGTGCTAGTAGCGTGCATGAGCAGTACTTC; CDR3: CSASSVHEQYF; D: .; size: .; length: 11; J: TRBJ2-7; V: TRBV20-1
DNA: TGTGCCAGCAGGCCAGGGGGCAGTACTGGAAACACCATATATTTT; CDR3: CASRPGGSTGNTIYF; D: TRBD1; size: few; length: 15; J: TRBJ1-3; V: TRBV6-2/TRBV6-3
DNA: TGCAGTGCTAACTGGGCTAGCGGGGAGACCCAGTACTTC; CDR3: CSANWASGETQYF; D: TRBD2; size: many; length: 13; J: TRBJ2-5; V: TRBV20-1
DNA: TGTGCCAGCAGCTTTGGTAGACAGAACACTGAAGCTTTCTTT; CDR3: CASSFGRQNTEAFF; D: .; size: .; length: 14; J: TRBJ1-1; V: TRBV7-9
DNA: TGCAGTGCTAGGAACGAGGGCAGGGGGACATCGAGGGGGATAGAGCAGTACTTC; CDR3: CSARNEGRGTSRGIEQYF; D: TRBD1; size: many; length: 18; J: TRBJ2-7; V: TRBV20-1
DNA: TGTGCCAGCAGCTCCCCCATGAACACTGAAGCTTTCTTT; CDR3: CASSSPMNTEAFF; D: .; size: many; length: 13; J: TRBJ1-1; V: TRBV7-2
DNA: TGTGCCAGCAGTTTATCGCGACCGGGACAGGGCCCCTACGAGCAGTACTTC; CDR3: CASSLSRPGQGPYEQYF; D: TRBD1; size: many; length: 17; J: TRBJ2-7; V: TRBV27
DNA: TGTGCCAGCAGTTTAGGCTCTGGGACAGGGTGGGCTGAAGCTTTCTTT; CDR3: CASSLGSGTGWAEAFF; D: TRBD1; size: many; length: 16; J: TRBJ1-1; V: TRBV27
DNA: TGCAGTGCTAGGGGACAGGGGGACTCTGGGGCCAACGTCCTGACTTTC; CDR3: CSARGQGDSGANVLTF; D: TRBD1; size: few; length: 16; J: TRBJ2-6; V: TRBV20-1
DNA: TGTGCCAGCAGCCAGGGTTGGGAGCAGTACTTC; CDR3: CASSQGWEQYF; D: .; size: few; length: 11; J: TRBJ2-7; V: TRBV28
DNA: TGTGCCAGTAGTATCCAGGGGTACGATGAGCAGTTCTTC; CDR3: CASSIQGYDEQFF; D: .; size: .; length: 13; J: TRBJ2-1; V: TRBV19
DNA: TGTGCCAGCAGCTTGGCCTGGTTACTACCTAACACCGGGGAGCTGTTTTTT; CDR3: CASSLAWLLPNTGELFF; D: .; size: few; length: 17; J: TRBJ2-2; V: TRBV5-8
DNA: TGCGCCAGCAGCCAAGACCAGGTCGCTTTCGGCACAGATACGCAGTATTTT; CDR3: CASSQDQVAFGTDTQYF; D: .; size: few; length: 17; J: TRBJ2-3; V: TRBV4-3
DNA: TGTGCCAGCAGTAAAGGGGCCGGACTTCCGTACCTCTTT; CDR3: CASSKGAGLPYLF; D: .; size: many; length: 13; J: TRBJ1-1; V: TRBV6-2/TRBV6-3
DNA: TGTGCCAGCAGTGGCCGGACTAGCGAGCCCTACGAGCAGTACTTC; CDR3: CASSGRTSEPYEQYF; D: TRBD2; size: many; length: 15; J: TRBJ2-7; V: TRBV12-3/TRBV12-4
DNA: TGCGCCAGCAGCTCCCGGACCTCCTACGAGCAGTACTTC; CDR3: CASSSRTSYEQYF; D: .; size: many; length: 13; J: TRBJ2-7; V: TRBV5-1
DNA: TGTGCCAGCAGTGAACTAGGGCGACCGGACGAGCAGTACTTC; CDR3: CASSELGRPDEQYF; D: .; size: many; length: 14; J: TRBJ2-7; V: TRBV2
DNA: TGTGCCAGCAGCCAAGGGCTAGCGGGAGGGAATGAGCAGTTCTTC; CDR3: CASSQGLAGGNEQFF; D: TRBD2; size: many; length: 15; J: TRBJ2-1; V: TRBV3-1
DNA: TGCAGCGTGGCAGGGGACTCCTACGAGCAGTACTTC; CDR3: CSVAGDSYEQYF; D: .; size: few; length: 12; J: TRBJ2-7; V: TRBV29-1
DNA: TGTGCCAGCAGTCCCTATGAGAGCTCCTACAATGAGCAGTTCTTC; CDR3: CASSPYESSYNEQFF; D: .; size: many; length: 15; J: TRBJ2-1; V: TRBV11-1
DNA: TGTGCCAGCAGTTTCCCCCACAGGGGTCAGCCCCAGCATTTT; CDR3: CASSFPHRGQPQHF; D: TRBD1; size: many; length: 14; J: TRBJ1-5; V: TRBV28